A single sample is the source of the 29 T cell receptor beta chains below, sequenced in a study of monozygotic twins with inflammatory bowel disease. From the 5' RACE reads, TCRdb lists one entry per CDR3 protein and no DNA. With some 200,000 distinct CDR3 sequences in the sample, the ten largest clones hold roughly 7.5%. The specimen sequenced was blood. The receptors were sampled from a human donor with ulcerative colitis or Crohn's disease, or a healthy co-twin of an affected twin (not recorded which).

This chain joins TRBV9 and TRBJ2-1; TCRdb selects TRBD1, and the lack of DNA leaves this call unchecked. Per germline, CDR1 SGDLS and CDR2 YYNGEE. CDR3 length: 12 residues. The CDR3 region is CASSAEGQKQFF.

This chain links TRBV7-8 with TRBJ2-1; TCRdb's assignment of TRBD2 cannot be checked, as there is no DNA. The CDR3 has 15 amino acids. Germline lookup yields CDR1 SGHVS and CDR2 FQNEAQ. This CDR3 reads CASSFPGLRGNEQFF.

The V and J genes are TRBV7-9 and TRBJ1-5; TCRdb picks TRBD1, but there is no DNA to check that call. The CDR3 runs 16 residues. Germline V lookup: CDR1 SEHNR, CDR2 FQNEAQ (reference sequence). CDR3 in amino acids: CASSFGDRGGNQPQHF.

The CDR3 spells CASSPPDPNEAFF. V and J are TRBV7-8 and TRBJ1-1. The CDR3 spans 13 residues. Germline V gene lookup returns CDR1 SGHVS and CDR2 FQNEAQ.

V usage is TRBV12-3 or TRBV12-4 and J usage is TRBJ1-2. CDR3 size: 11 residues. CDR3 region: CASSLSRGYTF.

The chain combines TRBV6-6 with TRBJ1-1; absent DNA, TCRdb's TRBD1 call cannot be checked. Germline assignment: CDR1 MNHNY and CDR2 SVGAGI (reference sequence). CDR3 length equals 14 residues. The CDR3 loop reads CASSYGGRNTEAFF.

V gene TRBV7-2 combines with J gene TRBJ2-5; TCRdb designates TRBD2, a call that cannot be tested without DNA. The CDR3 runs to 12 residues. Per the germline V gene, CDR1 is SGHTA and CDR2 is FQGNSA. CDR3 loop: CASSKGRETQYF.

The chain joins TRBV5-1 to TRBJ1-2; the TCRdb D gene call, TRBD1, has no DNA to confirm it. Germline V lookup: CDR1 SGHRS, CDR2 YFSETQ. CDR3 size: 15 residues. The chain's CDR3 is CASSLSGTELYGYTF.

The chain employs TRBV7-9 and TRBJ2-1; TCRdb calls TRBD1, which cannot be checked without DNA. The CDR3 has 16 residues. Germline lookup yields CDR1 SEHNR and CDR2 FQNEAQ (reference sequence). CDR3 loop: CASSPSSGAPYNEQFF.

This chain connects TRBV4-3 to TRBJ1-1; the TRBD1 assignment by TCRdb is unverifiable without DNA. Germline V lookup: CDR1 LGHNA, CDR2 YSLEER. The CDR3 is 14 residues long. CDR3 sequence: CASSQDGTGAEAFF.

V and J are TRBV20-1 and TRBJ2-3; TCRdb's D gene call, TRBD1, goes unchecked for lack of DNA. Looked up from germline, CDR1 is DFQATT and CDR2 is SNEGSKA (reference sequence). CDR3 size: 12 residues. Here the CDR3 reads CSAERAVYTQYF.

The chain uses TRBV2 and TRBJ1-1. From germline, CDR1 is SNHLY and CDR2 FYNNEI. This CDR3 contains 11 residues. The CDR3 here is CASLIGTEAFF.

The CDR3 sequence: CASSLAPVLDLMNTEAFF. V is TRBV7-2 and J is TRBJ1-1; TCRdb names TRBD1, which stays unverified in the absence of DNA. The CDR3 is made up of 18 amino acids. In germline, CDR1 is SGHTA, CDR2 FQGNSA.

The V gene is TRBV5-6, the J gene TRBJ2-1. This CDR3 is 15 amino acids long. Germline CDR1 SGHDT, CDR2 YYEEEE. The CDR3 spells CASSYRGVSYNEQFF. The full variable domain, in which reference TRBV5-6 and TRBJ2-1 provide the parts outside the CDR3, is DAGVTQSPTHLIKTRGQQVTLRCSPKSGHDTVSWYQQALGQGPQFIFQYYEEEERQRGNFPDRFSGHQFPNYSSELNVNALLLGDSALYLCASSYRGVSYNEQFFGPGTRLTVL.

V and J are TRBV19 and TRBJ2-4; the D call from TCRdb, TRBD1, cannot be confirmed without DNA. Germline loops: CDR1 LNHDA, CDR2 SQIVND (reference sequence). The CDR3 sequence is 12 residues long. CDR3 sequence: CAAGVRGYIQYF. Together with reference TRBV19 and TRBJ2-4, the CDR3 gives the full variable domain: DGGITQSPKYLFRKEGQNVTLSCEQNLNHDAMYWYRQDPGQGLRLIYYSQIVNDFQKGDIAEGYSVSREKKESFPLTVTSAQKNPTAFYLCAAGVRGYIQYFGAGTRLSVL.

This rearrangement joins TRBV4-3 to TRBJ2-6; with no DNA, the TCRdb D assignment of TRBD1 cannot be verified. The CDR3 contains 18 residues. The germline V gene encodes CDR1 LGHNA and CDR2 YSLEER. CDR3 loop: CASSQEAGSGSGANVLTF.

This chain links TRBV6-5 with TRBJ1-2. The CDR3 covers 15 residues. Germline V gives CDR1 MNHEY, CDR2 SVGAGI. The CDR3: CASSYSSDRRAGYTF.

CDR3 amino acids: CSVVDSLSSYEQYF. The chain employs TRBV29-1 and TRBJ2-7; no DNA is available, so the TRBD1 call from TCRdb remains unchecked. Germline V gene data show CDR1 as SQVTM and CDR2 as ANQGSEA. This CDR3 is built from 14 residues.

The chain is built from TRBV7-9 and TRBJ2-3. The germline gives CDR1 SEHNR, CDR2 FQNEAQ (reference sequence). The CDR3 covers 16 residues. The CDR3 reads CASSLRSTQGADTQYF. The full variable domain, its missing parts supplied by reference TRBV7-9 and TRBJ2-3, is DTGVSQNPRHKITKRGQNVTFRCDPISEHNRLYWYRQTLGQGPEFLTYFQNEAQLEKSRLLSDRFSAERPKGSFSTLEIQRTEQGDSAMYLCASSLRSTQGADTQYFGPGTRLTVL.

The chain carries TRBV28 and TRBJ1-5; TCRdb lists TRBD1, though no DNA is available to test this call. From germline, CDR1 is MDHEN and CDR2 SYDVKM. CDR3 length: 16 amino acids. CDR3 sequence: CASTYLTPGGGQPQHF.

The chain links TRBV20-1 to TRBJ2-1; as DNA is missing, the TRBD2 call by TCRdb cannot be tested. The CDR3 extends over 16 amino acids. CDR1 is DFQATT and CDR2 is SNEGSKA in the germline V gene (reference sequence). CDR3 in amino acids: CSATGTSGGSYNEQFF.

The V gene is TRBV6-1, the J gene TRBJ1-1. The CDR3 extends over 13 amino acids. Germline V lookup: CDR1 MNHNS, CDR2 SASEGT. CDR3 sequence: CASRYTWNTEAFF.

The genes are TRBV6-2 or TRBV6-3 and TRBJ1-2; TCRdb returns TRBD1, unconfirmable since there is no DNA. The CDR3 has 20 residues. Germline V gene lookup returns CDR1 MNHEY and CDR2 SVGEGT. The CDR3 sequence is CASSYDLPGQGKRANYGYTF.

V usage is TRBV3-1 and J usage is TRBJ2-7; absent DNA, TCRdb's TRBD1 call cannot be checked. Per germline, CDR1 LGHDT and CDR2 YNNKEL (reference sequence). The CDR3 runs 16 residues. The CDR3 loop reads CASSQEGGGSGVEQYF.

This chain connects TRBV28 to TRBJ2-7. The CDR3 contains 12 residues. From germline, CDR1 is MDHEN and CDR2 SYDVKM. CDR3 loop: CASSLQFYEQYF.

The rearrangement joins TRBV4-3 to TRBJ1-6. CDR3 size: 17 residues. The germline CDR1 and CDR2 sequences are LGHNA and YSLEER. The CDR3 loop is CASSQDRWSSYNSPLHF.

The rearrangement links TRBV7-9 to TRBJ1-1. CDR3 size: 14 residues. Germline CDR1 reads SEHNR; CDR2 reads FQNEAQ (reference sequence). The CDR3 loop reads CASSPDGMNTEAFF. The full variable domain, its missing parts supplied by reference TRBV7-9 and TRBJ1-1, is DTGVSQNPRHKITKRGQNVTFRCDPISEHNRLYWYRQTLGQGPEFLTYFQNEAQLEKSRLLSDRFSAERPKGSFSTLEIQRTEQGDSAMYLCASSPDGMNTEAFFGQGTRLTVV.

The V gene is TRBV30, the J gene TRBJ2-2; lacking DNA, the TRBD1 call made by TCRdb goes unchecked. The CDR3 has 15 residues. Germline V CDR1 and CDR2: GTSNPN, SVGIG (reference sequence). CDR3 residues: CAWMRGTGATGELFF.

The V call is TRBV6-5, the J call TRBJ2-7. The germline gives CDR1 MNHEY, CDR2 SVGAGI. The CDR3 length is 14 residues. The CDR3 sequence is CASSYNADSYEQYF.